This TCR beta chain was sequenced in a study of CD8 T cells in Susac syndrome. TCR beta sequencing covered blood CD8+ and CD4+ T cells. Reverse transcription of about 0.5 to 1 ug RNA used random hexamers. It was immunoSEQ multiplex PCR that amplified TCR beta CDR3 across 54 Vbeta and 13 Jbeta. TCRdb reprocessed the immunoSEQ multiplex PCR reads with MiXCR, giving one entry per CDR3 protein. Of around 280,000 distinct CDR3 sequences in the sample, roughly 85% were seen once. The V gene's germline CDR1 is SGDLS and CDR2 YYNGEE. The CDR3 is 16 amino acids. V shed 1 base, J shed 4 bases, and the junction held 5 bases outside the gene matches.

Sequenced: CD8+ T cells from PBMCs. The clonotype was recovered from a human donor with multiple sclerosis. The gene calls are TRBV9 and TRBJ2-1; 10 nucleotides align to TRBD1. The CDR3 DNA sequence: TGTGCCAGCAGCGTACGCGCGGACAGGGGGTACAATGAGCAGTTCTTC. Its translation is CASSVRADRGYNEQFF.